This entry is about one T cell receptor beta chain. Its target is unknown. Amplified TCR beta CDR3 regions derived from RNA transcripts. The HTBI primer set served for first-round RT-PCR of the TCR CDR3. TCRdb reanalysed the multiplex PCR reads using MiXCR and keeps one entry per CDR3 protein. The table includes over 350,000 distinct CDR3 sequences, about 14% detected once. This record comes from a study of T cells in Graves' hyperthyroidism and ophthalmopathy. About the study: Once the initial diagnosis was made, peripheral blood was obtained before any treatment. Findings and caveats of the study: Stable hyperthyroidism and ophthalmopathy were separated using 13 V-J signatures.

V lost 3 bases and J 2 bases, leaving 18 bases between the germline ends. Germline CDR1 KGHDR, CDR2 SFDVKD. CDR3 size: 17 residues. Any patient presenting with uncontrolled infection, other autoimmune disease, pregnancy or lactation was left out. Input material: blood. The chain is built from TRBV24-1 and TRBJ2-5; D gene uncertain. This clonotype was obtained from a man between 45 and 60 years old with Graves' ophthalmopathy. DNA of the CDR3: TGTGCCACCAGTGATCCACGGAGAGACACCGGACAAGAGACCCAGTACTTC. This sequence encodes CATSDPRRDTGQETQYF.